The source of this TCR beta chain is a study of blood T cell repertoires in COVID-19. As for the study in general: PBMCs, B-cell-depleted T cells, or T cells were the source of the cDNA or gDNA that made up the material.

Per the study methods: How many nucleated cells were present was estimated from reference gene primer amplification. The table came from immunoSEQ multiplex PCR; TCRdb's copy has only in-frame clones and leaves some out. V and J calls and clone size are those listed in that table; D and trimming were worked out from the DNA. The sample records more than 150,000 clones, more than 75% being singletons. There are 14 residues in the CDR3. The germline V gene has CDR1 MDHEN and CDR2 SYDVKM. Trimming cost V 6 bases and J 6 bases; bases outside gene matches: 10. This sequence originates from a man aged 60-69 years with COVID-19, enrolled during active disease. The sequencing input was peripheral blood. The chain employs TRBV28 and TRBJ2-7; 8 nucleotides match TRBD1. This CDR3 is CASRPGQARGEQYF. The CDR3 DNA reads as TGTGCCAGCAGGCCGGGACAGGCACGCGGCGAGCAGTACTTC.